Listed below are T cell receptor beta chains from one sample, sequenced in a study of Graves' ophthalmopathy and Graves' hyperthyroidism. MiXCR was run by TCRdb on the multiplex PCR reads, yielding one entry per CDR3 protein. This sample has around 40,000 distinct CDR3 sequences, with over 40% found just once. Material for sequencing was peripheral blood. These receptor sequences come from an adult man with Graves' ophthalmopathy. Both conserved end residues are part of each CDR3. The D gene is left open where the match is weak. Where a row states a size, it is once, few, many or the class of an expanded clone; other rows omit it.

clone_size d_call j_call v_call cdr3_nt cdr3_aa
medium-sized NA TRBJ1-2 TRBV2 TGTGCCAGCAGTGAAGCTGGCATCTATGGCTACACCTTC CASSEAGIYGYTF
many NA TRBJ2-5 TRBV6-1 TGTGCCAGCAATAAACAGGGTCAAGAGACCCAGTACTTC CASNKQGQETQYF
many NA TRBJ2-1 TRBV4-1 TGCGCCAGCAGCCAGGGGTCTATAAGGAGTGCCTACAATGAGCAGTTCTTC CASSQGSIRSAYNEQFF
many TRBD2 TRBJ2-3 TRBV6-6 TGTGCCAGCAGTTACTCAACTTCTAGCGGGGGGGCAGATACGCAGTATTTT CASSYSTSSGGADTQYF
once NA TRBJ2-3 TRBV25-1 TGTGCCAGCAGTGAATATATAGGAGATACGCAGTATTTT CASSEYIGDTQYF
NA NA TRBJ2-5 TRBV7-8 TGTGCCAGCAGCTTAGGACGGAACCGGGAGACCCAGTACTTC CASSLGRNRETQYF
NA TRBD1 TRBJ1-6 TRBV20-1 TGCAGTGCTAGTAGCGGGACAGTGAATTCACCCCTCCACTTT CSASSGTVNSPLHF
once NA TRBJ2-1 TRBV20-1 TGCAGTGCTATTATCAACAATAAGCAGTTCTTC CSAIINNKQFF
NA NA TRBJ1-2 TRBV15 TGTGCCACCAGCAGCTTCCCCTTGGGGGGCGTTAACTATGGCTACACCTTC CATSSFPLGGVNYGYTF
many NA TRBJ1-2 TRBV11-2 TGTGCCAGCAGTTCTACGTCTGGGGGGTTTTTC CASSSTSGGFF
many TRBD2 TRBJ2-5 TRBV7-3 TGTGCCAGCAGCTCCAGCGGGGGCCTTTTACAAGAGACCCAGTACTTC CASSSSGGLLQETQYF
NA NA TRBJ1-5 TRBV20-1 TGCAGTGCTAGAGATCCCGGGAGAGGAAATCAGCCCCAGCATTTT CSARDPGRGNQPQHF
many NA TRBJ1-1 TRBV14 TGTGCCAGCAGTTTCGGAGGGGGTTCTGAAGCTTTCTTT CASSFGGGSEAFF
many TRBD1 TRBJ1-1 TRBV7-6 TGTGCCAGCAGCTCCAGACAGGGCATGAACACTGAAGCTTTCTTT CASSSRQGMNTEAFF
many NA TRBJ1-2 TRBV28 TGTGCCAGCAAGGGATCCTACTATGGCTACACCTTC CASKGSYYGYTF
many TRBD2 TRBJ2-5 TRBV4-1 TGCGCCAGCAGCCAGGGTCTAGCGGAAGAGACCCAGTACTTC CASSQGLAEETQYF
many TRBD1 TRBJ2-5 TRBV4-3 TGCGCCAGCAGCGAATCCGGGACAGGGGCAGAGACCCAGTACTTC CASSESGTGAETQYF
many TRBD2 TRBJ2-7 TRBV6-2/TRBV6-3 TGTGCCAGCAGTTACGAAATAGCGGGAGGAAACACCTACGAGCAGTACTTC CASSYEIAGGNTYEQYF
many TRBD1 TRBJ2-2 TRBV12-3/TRBV12-4 TGTGCCAGCAGTTCGAGAGGACAGGGGGTCACCGGGGAGCTGTTTTTT CASSSRGQGVTGELFF
NA NA TRBJ2-2 TRBV20-1 TGCAGTGCTAGAGATCGGGGACAGAACACCGGGGAGCTGTTTTTT CSARDRGQNTGELFF
NA NA TRBJ2-1 TRBV7-2 TGTGCCAGCAGCTTTGATGCAACTAATGAGCAGTTCTTC CASSFDATNEQFF
NA NA TRBJ2-3 TRBV11-1 TGTGCCAGCAGCTTATCGCAGCGGCTCACAGATACGCAGTATTTT CASSLSQRLTDTQYF
NA NA TRBJ1-6 TRBV28 TGTGCCAGCAGTTTCGGAGGGTTGGGGGGCTATAATTCACCCCTCCACTTT CASSFGGLGGYNSPLHF
NA TRBD2 TRBJ2-7 TRBV10-3 TGTGCCATCAGTCAACTGAGGACTAGCGGGAGTCTCTACGAGCAGTACTTC CAISQLRTSGSLYEQYF
few NA TRBJ1-3 TRBV4-1 TGCGCCAGCAGCCAAGTTAACCTCGGGAGGATGGCCTCTGGAAACACCATATATTTT CASSQVNLGRMASGNTIYF
medium-sized NA TRBJ1-5 TRBV6-1 TGTGCCAGCAACTCCCCAACAGAAGTTAGTCAGCCCCAGCATTTT CASNSPTEVSQPQHF
NA NA TRBJ2-3 TRBV9 TGTGCCAGCAGCGTAGACGGTTCTACGCAGTATTTT CASSVDGSTQYF
NA NA TRBJ2-3 TRBV12-3/TRBV12-4 TGTGCCAGCAGTCGGATTGGGGATACGCAGTATTTT CASSRIGDTQYF
NA TRBD1 TRBJ2-7 TRBV29-1 TGCAGCTCCTGCCTCAGGGGGAACGAGCAGTACTTC CSSCLRGNEQYF
NA NA TRBJ2-7 TRBV10-3 TGTGCCATCACACCGGGAGAATTCTCCGAGCAGTACTTC CAITPGEFSEQYF
NA NA TRBJ2-3 TRBV20-1 TGCAGTGCTAGAGATGGCGGACGTAGCACAGATACGCGGTATTTT CSARDGGRSTDTRYF
NA TRBD1 TRBJ2-7 TRBV5-4 TGTGCCAGCAGCTTGTGGGACAGGGACGAGCAGTACTTC CASSLWDRDEQYF
NA NA TRBJ2-1 TRBV20-1 TGCAGTGCTTTCAGGGTCAAGGGCAATGAGCAGTTCTTC CSAFRVKGNEQFF
NA TRBD1 TRBJ2-2 TRBV7-2 TGTGCCAGCAGCCCTGATGGACAGGGGGGCACCGGGGAGCTGTTTTTT CASSPDGQGGTGELFF
medium-sized TRBD1 TRBJ2-3 TRBV7-2 TGTGCCAGCGGGACAGCAACACTCACAGATACGCAGTATTTT CASGTATLTDTQYF
NA TRBD2 TRBJ2-2 TRBV10-2 TGCGCCAGCAGTGAACTAGCGGGAGGAATCGGGGAGCTGTTTTTT CASSELAGGIGELFF
medium-sized TRBD2 TRBJ2-1 TRBV20-1 TGCAGTGCGACACTAGCGATTTACAATGAGCAGTTCTTC CSATLAIYNEQFF
NA NA TRBJ2-3 TRBV7-2 TGTGCCAGCAGCGCTGCGGCAATGTCCACAGATACGCAGTATTTT CASSAAAMSTDTQYF
many NA TRBJ2-5 TRBV27 TGTGCCAGCAGTTGGCAGCACCAAGAGACCCAGTACTTC CASSWQHQETQYF
medium-sized TRBD2 TRBJ2-1 TRBV20-1 TGCAGTGCTAGTAAGAGCGGGACGGGAAATGAGCAGTTCTTC CSASKSGTGNEQFF
NA NA TRBJ2-5 TRBV20-1 TGCAGTGCTAGAGTGTACAATGAGACCCAGTACTTC CSARVYNETQYF
NA TRBD1 TRBJ1-5 TRBV19 TGTGCCAGTAGTATAGGCGGACAGGGAAGTTTTCAGCCCCAGCATTTT CASSIGGQGSFQPQHF
NA NA TRBJ1-1 TRBV7-8 TGTGCCAGCAGCCTAACCCGGGGGAACACTGAAGCTTTCTTT CASSLTRGNTEAFF
many NA TRBJ2-3 TRBV7-3 TGTGCCAGCAGCTTAACCGCCAGACCAGATACGCAGTATTTT CASSLTARPDTQYF
NA NA TRBJ1-6 TRBV19 TGTGCCAGTAGTCAGGGGACGGGATATAATTCACCCCTCCACTTT CASSQGTGYNSPLHF